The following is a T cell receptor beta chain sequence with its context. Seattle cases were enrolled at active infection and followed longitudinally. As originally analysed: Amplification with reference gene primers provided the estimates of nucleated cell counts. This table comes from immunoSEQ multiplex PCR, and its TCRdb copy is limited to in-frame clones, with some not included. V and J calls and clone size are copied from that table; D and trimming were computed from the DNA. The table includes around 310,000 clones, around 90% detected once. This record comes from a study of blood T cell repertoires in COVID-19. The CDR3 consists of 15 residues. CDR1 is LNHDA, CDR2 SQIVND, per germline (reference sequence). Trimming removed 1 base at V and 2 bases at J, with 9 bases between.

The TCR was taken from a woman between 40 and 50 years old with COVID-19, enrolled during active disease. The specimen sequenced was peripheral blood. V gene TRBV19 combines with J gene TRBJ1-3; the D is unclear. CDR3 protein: CASSIATITGNTIYF. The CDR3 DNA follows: TGTGCCAGTAGTATAGCAACAATCACTGGAAACACCATATATTTT.